What follows describes a single T cell receptor beta chain. No antigen is known for it. Profiling relied on immunoSEQ multiplex PCR, and the TCRdb table lists in-frame clones only, not all of them. The table has about 1,300 clones, under 80% seen once. These data are taken from a study of T cells after posttransplantation cyclophosphamide. Findings and caveats of the study: Later blood repertoires were often dominated by clones from the donor CD8+ memory compartment. Blood and skin or GI T cell repertoires showed limited TRB overlap. After PTCy, TRB diversity resembled that of CNI/methotrexate controls.

A marrow graft followed busulfan-fludarabine conditioning, with cyclophosphamide on days +3 and +4. In germline, CDR1 is MNHEY, CDR2 SVGAGI. Trimming removed 0 bases from V and 2 bases from J; junction bases left unmatched: 2. This CDR3 has 15 amino acids. The origin of this receptor is a female patient in her 60s who received an allogeneic stem cell transplant from an unrelated donor, was CMV-positive, and had acute GVHD only. The graft donor may be the source of some T cells. The chain combines TRBV6-5 with TRBJ2-7; 9 nucleotides agree with TRBD1. Sequenced material: PBMCs, taken more than 220 days after allogeneic stem cell transplant with posttransplant cyclophosphamide. The CDR3 loop reads CASSYSGTGTYEQYF. In nucleotides, the CDR3 is TGTGCCAGCAGTTACTCAGGGACAGGGACCTACGAGCAGTACTTC.